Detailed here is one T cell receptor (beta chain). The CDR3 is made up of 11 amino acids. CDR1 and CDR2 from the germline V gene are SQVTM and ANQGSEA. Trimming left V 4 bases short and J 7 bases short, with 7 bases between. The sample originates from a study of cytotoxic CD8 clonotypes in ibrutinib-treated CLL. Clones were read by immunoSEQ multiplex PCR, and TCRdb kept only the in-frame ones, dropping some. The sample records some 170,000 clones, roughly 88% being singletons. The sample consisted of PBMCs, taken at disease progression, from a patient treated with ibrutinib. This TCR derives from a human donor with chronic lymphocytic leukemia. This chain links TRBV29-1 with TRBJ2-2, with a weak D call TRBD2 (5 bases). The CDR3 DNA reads TGCAGCGTTGTAGGGAGCGGGGAGCTGTTTTTT. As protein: CSVVGSGELFF.